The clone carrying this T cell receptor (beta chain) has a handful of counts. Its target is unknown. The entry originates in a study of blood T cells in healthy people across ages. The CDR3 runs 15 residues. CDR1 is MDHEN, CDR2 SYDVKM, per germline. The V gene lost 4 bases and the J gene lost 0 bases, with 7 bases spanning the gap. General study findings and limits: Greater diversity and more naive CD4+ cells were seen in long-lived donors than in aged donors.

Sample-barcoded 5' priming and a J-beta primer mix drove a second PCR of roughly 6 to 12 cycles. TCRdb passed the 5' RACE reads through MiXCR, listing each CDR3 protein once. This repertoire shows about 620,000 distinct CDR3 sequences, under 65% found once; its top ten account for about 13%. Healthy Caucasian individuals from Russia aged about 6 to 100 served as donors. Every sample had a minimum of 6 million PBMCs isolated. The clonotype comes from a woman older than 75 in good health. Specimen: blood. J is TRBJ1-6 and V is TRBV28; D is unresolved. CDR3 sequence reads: CASSSRLSYNSPLHF. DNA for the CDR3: TGTGCCAGCAGTTCCCGGCTCTCCTATAATTCACCCCTCCACTTT.